What follows are 23 T cell receptor beta chains derived from one specimen sequenced in a study of OX40 agonist ivuxolimab in advanced cancers. Library preparation employed the immunoSEQ multiplex PCR assay. TCRdb re-hosts the immuneACCESS table, in-frame sequences only. Its copies lack some clones; in the studies checked, an unresolved V gene accounts for under half of them, and the cause for the rest is not known. The sample yields tens of thousands of clones; approximately 90% were counted once. The ten largest clones capture around 1.8% of the sample. The input for sequencing was CD4+ or CD8+ T cells sorted from blood, taken in a trial of the OX40 agonist ivuxolimab. These receptors were taken from an adult with an advanced solid tumor such as melanoma, head and neck, liver or kidney cancer.

V gene TRBV7-9 combines with J gene TRBJ1-5, with D tentatively TRBD1 (5 bases). CDR1 and CDR2 from the germline V gene are SEHNR and FQNEAQ (reference sequence). The CDR3 runs to 17 residues. V was clipped by 4 bases and J by 3 bases, with 19 bases between them. The CDR3 DNA is TGTGCCAGCAGCTCAGGTTCTACAGGTATCTCCAATCAGCCCCAGCATTTT. Residues: CASSSGSTGISNQPQHF.

The chain recombines TRBV19 with TRBJ1-5; D gene uncertain. The V end lost 6 bases, the J end lost 4 bases, and 19 bases lay between the germline ends. The CDR3 covers 16 residues. Germline CDR1 is LNHDA and CDR2 is SQIVND (reference sequence). CDR3 DNA sequence: TGTGCCAGTAGAACCATTCTAGACGGAGAAAATCAGCCCCAGCATTTT. This encodes CASRTILDGENQPQHF.

The chain employs TRBV6-5 and TRBJ2-5, with 8 bases that match TRBD2. This CDR3 is 14 amino acids long. The J segment lost 3 bases and the V segment lost 5 bases, leaving 5 bases of the junction unmatched. Germline lookup yields CDR1 MNHEY and CDR2 SVGAGI. This CDR3 is CASSPGGQKETQYF. As DNA, the CDR3 is TGTGCCAGCAGTCCGGGGGGGCAGAAAGAGACCCAGTACTTC.

This chain connects TRBV5-1 to TRBJ2-1, with TRBD2 identical over 10 bases. Looked up from germline, CDR1 is SGHRS and CDR2 is YFSETQ. J was trimmed by 12 bases and V by 2 bases; bases with no gene match: 8. The CDR3 is 14 amino acids. The CDR3 reads CASSLLAGTLGQFF. DNA of the CDR3: TGCGCCAGCAGCTTACTAGCGGGGACGCTTGGGCAGTTCTTC.

The chain employs TRBV5-1 and TRBJ2-1; TRBD2 matches at 13 bases. This CDR3 is built from 15 residues. After removal of 4 bases from V and 10 bases from J, the junction contained 8 bases not matched to a gene. Germline CDR1 SGHRS, CDR2 YFSETQ. The CDR3 loop reads CASSIGLAGVKEQFF. DNA of the CDR3: TGCGCCAGCAGCATAGGACTAGCGGGAGTAAAGGAGCAGTTCTTC. Based on the CDR3 plus reference TRBV5-1 and TRBJ2-1, the full variable domain is KAGVTQTPRYLIKTRGQQVTLSCSPISGHRSVSWYQQTPGQGLQFLFEYFSETQRNKGNFPGRFSGRQFSNSRSEMNVSTLELGDSALYLCASSIGLAGVKEQFFGPGTRLTVL.

The rearrangement links TRBV27 to TRBJ2-1, with TRBD2 as a possible D gene (6 bases). The CDR3 length is 14 residues. Deletions cut 7 bases from V and 2 bases from J, with 12 bases between. Germline V gives CDR1 MNHEY, CDR2 SMNVEV (reference sequence). The CDR3: CASNPSATYNEQFF. The CDR3 DNA reads TGTGCCAGCAACCCTAGCGCTACCTACAATGAGCAGTTCTTC.

Remarks on this clone: At one end the junction does not follow the germline gene, possibly because of a read error. This rearrangement joins TRBV30 to TRBJ2-7; unclear D gene. CDR1 is GTSNPN, CDR2 SVGIG, per germline (reference sequence). This CDR3 spans 13 amino acids. The CDR3: CAWMKGYSYEQCF. In DNA form, the CDR3 reads TGTGCCTGGATGAAGGGATACTCCTACGAGCAGTGCTTC.

V and J are TRBV19 and TRBJ1-2; 9 nucleotides line up with TRBD1. Trimming took 8 bases from V and 5 from J; bases not matched to a gene: 12. The germline V gene has CDR1 LNHDA and CDR2 SQIVND (reference sequence). The CDR3 contains 15 residues. This CDR3 is CASATGGDRRYGYTF. CDR3 sequence (DNA): TGTGCCAGTGCAACAGGGGGCGATCGGAGGTATGGCTACACCTTC.

J is TRBJ2-2 and V is TRBV5-1; 7 positions match TRBD1. J was trimmed by 3 bases and V by 4 bases; bases with no gene match: 12. This CDR3 region has 17 residues. Germline CDR1 is SGHRS and CDR2 is YFSETQ. The CDR3 reads CASSPTPDRLDTGELFF. The CDR3 coding sequence is TGCGCCAGCAGCCCTACGCCGGACAGGCTGGACACCGGGGAGCTGTTTTTT.

The genes are TRBV5-4 and TRBJ1-6; 7 nucleotides line up with TRBD1. Germline CDR1 SGHNT, CDR2 YYREEE (reference sequence). This CDR3 spans 15 amino acids. V trimming: 4 bases; J trimming: 6 bases; junction bases outside the gene matches: 7. CDR3 protein: CASSPDRFPNSPLHF. The CDR3 region has the DNA TGTGCCAGCAGCCCGGACAGGTTCCCTAATTCACCCCTCCACTTT.

J is TRBJ1-2 and V is TRBV11-2, with D perhaps TRBD1 (5 bases). Germline V gene sequence: CDR1 SGHAT, CDR2 FQNNGV. V lost 5 bases to trimming and J lost 2 bases, with 12 bases between them. This CDR3 contains 14 residues. The CDR3 bases are TGTGCCAGCAGCAGGCAGACAGACAACTATGGCTACACCTTC. This encodes CASSRQTDNYGYTF.

J is TRBJ1-1 and V is TRBV2; D gene uncertain. Per the germline V gene, CDR1 is SNHLY and CDR2 is FYNNEI. Trimming shortened V by 5 bases and J by 0 bases, and 7 bases separated the two germline ends. This CDR3 comprises 13 residues. CDR3 DNA sequence: TGTGCCAGCAGTTTCGCAGTGAACACTGAAGCTTTCTTT. Protein product: CASSFAVNTEAFF.

This clone appeared a single time. This chain joins TRBV28 and TRBJ2-7; 9 bases line up with TRBD2. Per germline, CDR1 MDHEN and CDR2 SYDVKM. V shed 6 bases, J shed 7 bases, and the junction held 7 bases outside the gene matches. This CDR3 contains 13 residues. DNA for the CDR3: TGTGCCAGCAGCCTTAGCGGGAGTGCGGAGCAGTACTTC. Translation gives CASSLSGSAEQYF.

The chain combines TRBV2 with TRBJ2-1, with 9 bases matching TRBD2. The CDR3 is made up of 17 amino acids. Germline CDR1 SNHLY, CDR2 FYNNEI. J lost 0 bases, V lost 3 bases, and 6 bases had no gene match. CDR3 bases: TGTGCCAGCAGTGAGCGACTAGCGGCGAGCTCCTACAATGAGCAGTTCTTC. It encodes CASSERLAASSYNEQFF.

This chain connects TRBV30 to TRBJ2-7; 7 bases are shared with TRBD1. From germline, CDR1 is GTSNPN and CDR2 SVGIG (reference sequence). V shed 4 bases, J shed 5 bases, and the junction held 14 bases outside the gene matches. The CDR3 length is 15 residues. CDR3 nucleotide sequence: TGTGCCTGGACCCCCCCCCAGGGGGAATTTCACGAGCAGTACTTC. This codes for CAWTPPQGEFHEQYF. Complete variable domain (other parts from reference TRBV30 and TRBJ2-7): SQTIHQWPATLVQPVGSPLSLECTVEGTSNPNLYWYRQAAGRGLQLLFYSVGIGQISSEVPQNLSASRPQDRQFILSSKKLLLSDSGFYLCAWTPPQGEFHEQYFGPGTRLTVT.

V gene TRBV28 combines with J gene TRBJ2-1, with 11 positions matching TRBD2. With V trimmed by 5 bases and J by 4 bases, 4 bases remained unmatched. Germline values: CDR1 MDHEN, CDR2 SYDVKM. CDR3 length equals 15 residues. The CDR3 DNA reads as TGTGCCAGCAGTACTGGGACTAGCGGATACAATGAGCAGTTCTTC. Amino acids: CASSTGTSGYNEQFF.

The rearrangement uses TRBV5-4 and TRBJ1-5, with D unclear. CDR3 length equals 16 residues. CDR1 is SGHNT, CDR2 YYREEE, per germline (reference sequence). Trimming took off 6 bases at V and 7 bases at J, with 23 bases between the two ends. The DNA of the CDR3 is TGTGCCAGCAACAACGGGCGTCCCTTCGGAGGGCAGCCCCAGCATTTT. Translated, it gives CASNNGRPFGGQPQHF.

This clone was detected once. The chain is built from TRBV19 and TRBJ1-1; possible D gene TRBD1, 5 bases. Germline CDR1 and CDR2: LNHDA and SQIVND (reference sequence). The CDR3 consists of 17 residues. V shed 8 bases and J shed 5 bases, with 27 bases lying between them. The chain's CDR3 is CASPHREGGQGGTEAFF. CDR3 nucleotides: TGTGCCAGTCCCCATAGGGAGGGAGGTCAGGGTGGGACTGAAGCTTTCTTT.

The chain employs TRBV6-7 and TRBJ1-4, with D unclear. TRBV6-7 belongs to the ORF category, with a function that is uncertain. The CDR3 totals 15 residues. The germline V and J ends were trimmed by 2 bases and 4 bases, with 11 bases remaining between them. Here the CDR3 DNA reads TGTGCCAGCAGTTACCCGTCCGTCGTTAATGAAAAACTGTTTTTT. Translating gives CASSYPSVVNEKLFF.

This rearrangement joins TRBV18 to TRBJ2-7; D may be TRBD1 or TRBD2 (5 bases each). Trimming removed 4 bases from V and 2 bases from J, with 15 bases in between. This CDR3 comprises 15 residues. Germline V lookup: CDR1 KGHSH, CDR2 LQKENI. CDR3 bases: TGTGCCAGCTCACAATCCGGGACCGATCCCTACGAGCAGTACTTC. Its protein is CASSQSGTDPYEQYF.

The chain is built from TRBV10-3 and TRBJ1-1, with a tentative D call TRBD1 (5 bases). The CDR3 extends over 16 amino acids. Trimming took off 6 bases at V and 0 bases at J, with 17 bases between the two ends. The germline V gene encodes CDR1 ENHRY and CDR2 SYGVKD. In nucleotides, the CDR3 is TGTGCCATCAGGCCCGGGGGGGGAAAGATGAACACTGAAGCTTTCTTT. Amino acid sequence: CAIRPGGGKMNTEAFF.

The J gene is TRBJ2-1, the V gene TRBV5-5; D is uncertain. With 0 bases removed from V and 0 bases from J, the gap between germline ends came to 10 bases. The CDR3 has 16 amino acids. Germline V gene lookup returns CDR1 SGHKS and CDR2 YYEKEE (reference sequence). CDR3 residues: CASSLVLSASYNEQFF. For the CDR3, the DNA is TGTGCCAGCAGCTTGGTGTTGTCAGCCTCCTACAATGAGCAGTTCTTC.

The V call is TRBV6-1, the J call TRBJ1-2; perhaps TRBD1 as D (5 bases). CDR1 is MNHNS, CDR2 SASEGT, per germline. The CDR3 is 13 amino acids. Trimming took off 1 base at V and 7 bases at J, with 10 bases between the two ends. The chain's CDR3 is CASSEDRTLGYTF. CDR3 nucleotide sequence: TGTGCCAGCAGTGAAGACAGGACTCTTGGCTACACCTTC.